The 15 T cell receptor beta chains below all came from one sample that was sequenced in a study of OX40 agonist ivuxolimab in advanced cancers. Sequenced by immunoSEQ multiplex PCR; TCRdb stores in-frame clones only, minus some. The sample carries tens of thousands of clones, more than 70% recorded once. The sequenced sample was CD4+ or CD8+ T cells sorted from blood, obtained in a trial of the OX40 agonist ivuxolimab. These receptors all stem from an adult with an advanced solid tumor such as melanoma, head and neck, liver or kidney cancer.

This chain links TRBV7-9 with TRBJ1-1, with a possible D match to TRBD1 (6 bases). Germline loops: CDR1 SEHNR, CDR2 FQNEAQ (reference sequence). Between the trimmed V and J ends, which lost 8 bases and 3 bases, there was a span of 10 bases. The CDR3 length is 12 residues. The CDR3 sequence is CASCGQYTEAFF. Written as DNA, the CDR3 is TGTGCCAGCTGCGGACAGTACACTGAAGCTTTCTTT. Drawing the rest from reference TRBV7-9 and TRBJ1-1, the complete variable domain is DTGVSQNPRHKITKRGQNVTFRCDPISEHNRLYWYRQTLGQGPEFLTYFQNEAQLEKSRLLSDRFSAERPKGSFSTLEIQRTEQGDSAMYLCASCGQYTEAFFGQGTRLTVV.

The chain links TRBV6-4 to TRBJ2-3; 8 nucleotides match TRBD2. Losses at the gene ends were 2 bases for V and 6 bases for J; bases not matched to a gene: 4. Germline V gene data show CDR1 as MRHNA and CDR2 as SNTAGT. The CDR3 has 14 residues. The CDR3 region is CASSDAGGRDTQYF. Here the CDR3 DNA reads TGTGCCAGCAGTGACGCGGGGGGCCGGGATACGCAGTATTTT.

The rearrangement links TRBV10-3 to TRBJ2-3, with 10 bases matching TRBD2. The CDR3 has 18 residues. The germline V gene has CDR1 ENHRY and CDR2 SYGVKD. Trimming at V came to 8 bases and at J to 0 bases, leaving 14 bases not matched to a gene. The CDR3 DNA sequence: TGTGCCATCGCGCGCGGGGTAGCGGGGGGACGTAGCACAGATACGCAGTATTTT. It encodes CAIARGVAGGRSTDTQYF.

In this sample, this clone turned up once. The CDR3 loop is CASSSTLTGLWSTDTQYF. Here the CDR3 DNA reads TGTGCCAGCAGCTCTACCCTGACAGGGCTGTGGAGCACAGATACGCAGTATTTT. The chain combines TRBV5-6 with TRBJ2-3; 7 bases fit TRBD1. Germline V gene sequence: CDR1 SGHDT, CDR2 YYEEEE. After removal of 3 bases from V and 0 bases from J, the junction contained 13 bases not matched to a gene. This CDR3 region has 18 residues.

The chain has TRBV11-2 and TRBJ2-7; D gene uncertain. With 4 bases removed from V and 7 bases from J, the gap between germline ends came to 11 bases. The V gene's germline CDR1 is SGHAT and CDR2 FQNNGV. The CDR3 loop spans 12 amino acids. CDR3 sequence: CASSSLIFEQYF. The CDR3 region has the DNA TGTGCCAGCAGCTCGCTCATTTTTGAGCAGTACTTC.

The genes are TRBV19 and TRBJ2-7, with a tentative D call TRBD2 (6 bases). Germline CDR1 LNHDA, CDR2 SQIVND (reference sequence). V was trimmed by 4 bases and J by 3 bases, leaving 10 bases between them. The CDR3 runs 13 residues. Here the CDR3 DNA reads TGTGCCAGTAGTACTAGGGAGGACTACGAGCAGTACTTC. Protein sequence: CASSTREDYEQYF. The full variable domain, its missing parts supplied by reference TRBV19 and TRBJ2-7, is DGGITQSPKYLFRKEGQNVTLSCEQNLNHDAMYWYRQDPGQGLRLIYYSQIVNDFQKGDIAEGYSVSREKKESFPLTVTSAQKNPTAFYLCASSTREDYEQYFGPGTRLTVT.

The chain uses TRBV18 and TRBJ2-7; D assignment may be TRBD1 or TRBD2 (5 bases each). The CDR3 covers 15 residues. Trimming cost V 4 bases and J 2 bases, with 15 bases left between them. Germline values: CDR1 KGHSH, CDR2 LQKENI. CDR3 region: CASSQAGYGAYEQYF. The CDR3, as DNA: TGTGCCAGCTCACAGGCAGGGTACGGGGCCTACGAGCAGTACTTC. The full variable domain, with the rest looked up from reference TRBV18 and TRBJ2-7, is NAGVMQNPRHLVRRRGQEARLRCSPMKGHSHVYWYRQLPEEGLKFMVYLQKENIIDESGMPKERFSAEFPKEGPSILRIQQVVRGDSAAYFCASSQAGYGAYEQYFGPGTRLTVT.

J is TRBJ2-2 and V is TRBV11-3; D not resolved. V shed 5 bases and J shed 2 bases, with 6 bases lying between them. The V gene's germline CDR1 is SGHNT and CDR2 YENEEA. The CDR3 consists of 13 residues. The CDR3 here is CASSVINTGELFF. Here the CDR3 DNA reads TGTGCCAGCAGCGTCATTAACACCGGGGAGCTGTTTTTT.

The rearrangement links TRBV19 to TRBJ1-1; TRBD1 matches at 9 bases. Germline-derived CDR1 and CDR2 are LNHDA and SQIVND (reference sequence). After removal of 11 bases from V and 3 bases from J, the junction contained 10 bases not matched to a gene. This CDR3 has 14 amino acids. The CDR3 DNA is TGTGCCGTTACAGGGGGCGCCAGGGACACTGAAGCTTTCTTT. It specifies CAVTGGARDTEAFF.

CDR3 sequence: CASSSLTSGGVYEQYF. CDR3 nucleotides: TGTGCCAGCAGCTCCTTAACTAGCGGGGGAGTTTACGAGCAGTACTTC. The rearrangement uses TRBV7-2 and TRBJ2-7; 11 bases are a match to TRBD2. Losses at the gene ends were 4 bases for V and 4 bases for J; bases not matched to a gene: 9. Germline assignment: CDR1 SGHTA and CDR2 FQGNSA. This CDR3 is built from 16 residues. Looking up the rest from reference TRBV7-2 and TRBJ2-7 gives the full variable domain: GAGVSQSPSNKVTEKGKDVELRCDPISGHTALYWYRQSLGQGLEFLIYFQGNSAPDKSGLPSDRFSAERTGGSVSTLTIQRTQQEDSAVYLCASSSLTSGGVYEQYFGPGTRLTVT.

This clone has a handful of counts. The chain joins TRBV30 to TRBJ2-3; TRBD2 might be the D (6 bases). Trimming removed 3 bases from V and 5 bases from J, with 15 bases in between. Germline-derived CDR1 and CDR2 are GTSNPN and SVGIG (reference sequence). This CDR3 is built from 14 residues. The CDR3 nucleotides read TGTGCCTGGAGCCAGGGCGGGGTAATAGATACGCAGTATTTT. It codes for CAWSQGGVIDTQYF.

The rearrangement links TRBV9 to TRBJ2-1; maybe TRBD1 (5 bases). Germline V gene data show CDR1 as SGDLS and CDR2 as YYNGEE. The CDR3 length is 14 residues. With 0 bases removed from V and 8 bases from J, the gap between germline ends came to 12 bases. The CDR3 DNA sequence: TGTGCCAGCAGCGTAGACTCAGGGCTCGATGAGCAGTTCTTC. Translated, it gives CASSVDSGLDEQFF. Full variable domain (rest looked up from reference TRBV9 and TRBJ2-1): DSGVTQTPKHLITATGQRVTLRCSPRSGDLSVYWYQQSLDQGLQFLIQYYNGEERAKGNILERFSAQQFPDLHSELNLSSLELGDSALYFCASSVDSGLDEQFFGPGTRLTVL.

V and J are TRBV2 and TRBJ2-4; 7 bases agree with TRBD1. The V segment lost 5 bases and the J segment 0 bases; nucleotides outside the gene matches: 4. CDR1 is SNHLY, CDR2 FYNNEI, per germline. The CDR3 spans 15 residues. The CDR3 nucleotides are TGTGCCAGCAGTCGAAACAGGGGAGCCAAAAACATTCAGTACTTC. Amino acids: CASSRNRGAKNIQYF.

The chain employs TRBV18 and TRBJ1-1, with a possible D match to TRBD1 (5 bases). CDR1 is KGHSH and CDR2 is LQKENI in the germline V gene. V was trimmed by 4 bases and J by 1 base, leaving 13 bases between them. This CDR3 contains 15 residues. The CDR3 DNA is TGTGCCAGCTCACGATCCAAGACAGAGAACACTGAAGCTTTCTTT. Protein product: CASSRSKTENTEAFF. Full variable domain (outside the CDR3, taken from reference TRBV18 and TRBJ1-1): NAGVMQNPRHLVRRRGQEARLRCSPMKGHSHVYWYRQLPEEGLKFMVYLQKENIIDESGMPKERFSAEFPKEGPSILRIQQVVRGDSAAYFCASSRSKTENTEAFFGQGTRLTVV.

The J gene is TRBJ1-1, the V gene TRBV4-3; D uncertain. V lost 0 bases and J 4 bases, leaving 12 bases between the germline ends. The CDR3 extends over 15 amino acids. Germline lookup yields CDR1 LGHNA and CDR2 YSLEER. The CDR3 spells CASSQEVTLPTEAFF. The CDR3 DNA sequence: TGCGCCAGCAGCCAAGAAGTGACGCTCCCCACTGAAGCTTTCTTT.